This T cell receptor (beta chain) is from a study of control samples from healthy donors and cancer patients (dated by TCRdb to between 2020 and 2021). In the case of this clone: Its recognized antigen is unknown. Base qualities are not provided; no much larger clone lies one nucleotide away.

Libraries were constructed by the immunoSEQ multiplex PCR assay. TCRdb took this table from immuneACCESS and kept in-frame rearrangements with V and J called. Such tables lack part of the clones; where checked against another copy, unresolved V genes explain under half of the gap, and the rest is unexplained. In all, the sample holds roughly 120,000 clones, and 80% to 90% of those were seen once. The top ten clones comprise approximately 1.1% of the sample. Between the V and J ends, shortened by 7 bases and 7 bases respectively, the junction contains 19 bases. The CDR3 numbers 14 residues from cysteine through phenylalanine. Only the CDR3 DNA is retained, 42 bases long and in frame from the first base. The germline V gene gives CDR1 as SGHVS and CDR2 as FNYEAQ.

The sequence came from a woman aged 45-65 years with colorectal cancer. The chain joins TRBV7-6 to TRBJ1-1, with TRBD1 tentatively as D gene (6 bases match). Sequencing was carried out using PBMCs. The CDR3 corresponds to CASTEGGGDGEAFF. The sequenced DNA: TGTGCCAGCACCGAAGGAGGGGGGGATGGTGAAGCTTTCTTT.